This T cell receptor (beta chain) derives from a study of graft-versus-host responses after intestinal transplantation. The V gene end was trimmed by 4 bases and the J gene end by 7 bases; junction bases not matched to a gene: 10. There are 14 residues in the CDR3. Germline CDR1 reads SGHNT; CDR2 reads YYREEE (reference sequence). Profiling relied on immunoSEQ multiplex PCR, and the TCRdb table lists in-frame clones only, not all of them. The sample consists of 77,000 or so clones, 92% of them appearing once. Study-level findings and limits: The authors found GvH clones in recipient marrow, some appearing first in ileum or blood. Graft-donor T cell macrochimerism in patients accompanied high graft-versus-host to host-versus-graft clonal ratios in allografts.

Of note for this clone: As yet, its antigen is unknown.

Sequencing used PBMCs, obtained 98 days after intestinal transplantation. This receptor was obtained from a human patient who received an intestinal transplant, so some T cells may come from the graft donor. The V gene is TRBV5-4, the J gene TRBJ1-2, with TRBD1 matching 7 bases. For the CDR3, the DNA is TGTGCCAGCAGCCTAGACAGGGCTAGTGGTGGCTACACCTTC. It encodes CASSLDRASGGYTF.